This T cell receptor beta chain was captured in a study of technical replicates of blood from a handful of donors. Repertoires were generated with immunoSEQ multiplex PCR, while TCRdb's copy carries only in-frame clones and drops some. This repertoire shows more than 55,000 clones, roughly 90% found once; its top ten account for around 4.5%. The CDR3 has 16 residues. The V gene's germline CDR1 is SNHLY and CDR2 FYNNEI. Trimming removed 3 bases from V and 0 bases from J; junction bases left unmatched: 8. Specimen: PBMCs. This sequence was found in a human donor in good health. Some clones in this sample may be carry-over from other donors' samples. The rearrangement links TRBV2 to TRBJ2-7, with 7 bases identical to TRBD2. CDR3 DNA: TGTGCCAGCAGTGAGACGGTGGGAGGGCCCTCCTACGAGCAGTACTTC. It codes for CASSETVGGPSYEQYF. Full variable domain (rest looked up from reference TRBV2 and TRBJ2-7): EPEVTQTPSHQVTQMGQEVILRCVPISNHLYFYWYRQILGQKVEFLVSFYNNEISEKSEIFDDQFSVERPDGSNFTLKIRSTKLEDSAMYFCASSETVGGPSYEQYFGPGTRLTVT.